This T cell receptor (beta chain) comes out of a study of blood T cells in healthy people across ages. The CDR3 spans 17 residues. V was cut by 0 bases and J by 0 bases, with 12 bases left in between. CDR1 is MNHEY and CDR2 is SMNVEV in the germline V gene (reference sequence). Together with a sample-barcoded 5' primer, a J-beta primer mix was included in a second PCR lasting roughly 7 to 11 cycles. TCRdb re-called the 5' RACE reads with MiXCR, one entry per CDR3 protein. The table includes over a million distinct CDR3 sequences, more than 35% detected once. Aged about 6 to 90, donors were systemically healthy Caucasians from Russia. The study, taken as a whole, reports: Strong correlation was found linking TCR beta diversity to naive T cell percentage.

Regarding this clonotype: Antigen unknown.

Sequenced input: blood. The source of this sequence is a woman between 55 and 75 years old in good health. The chain employs TRBV27 and TRBJ1-5, with D maybe TRBD1 (5 bases). CDR3 protein: CASSLSAGGYSNQPQHF. The CDR3 nucleotides read TGTGCCAGCAGTTTATCGGCCGGGGGGTATAGCAATCAGCCCCAGCATTTT.